Listed below are T cell receptor beta chains from one sample, sequenced in a study of blood T cells in healthy people across ages. TCRdb processed the 5' RACE reads anew with MiXCR; each CDR3 protein has one entry. The repertoire holds approximately 690,000 distinct CDR3 sequences, about 43% seen once, with 30% in the top ten. Input material: blood. The receptors come from a man at least 80 years old in good health. The CDR3 runs from the conserved cysteine through the conserved F or W. D genes are given only for firm matches.

d_gene: .
v_gene: TRBV9
CDR3aa: CASTQGGASKLGYTF

d_gene: .
v_gene: TRBV2
CDR3aa: CASTPGIATTYEQYF

d_gene: TRBD1
v_gene: TRBV6-2/TRBV6-3
CDR3aa: CASSPTQGVYHEQYF

d_gene: .
v_gene: TRBV7-2
CDR3aa: CASSLQTGFHEQYF

d_gene: .
v_gene: TRBV28
CDR3aa: CASSLARDTDTQYF

d_gene: TRBD2
v_gene: TRBV30
CDR3aa: CAWSGGRSDTQYF

d_gene: .
v_gene: TRBV27
CDR3aa: CASARDWTDTQYF

d_gene: TRBD1
v_gene: TRBV7-2
CDR3aa: CASSSLTGIGEKLFF

d_gene: TRBD1
v_gene: TRBV20-1
CDR3aa: CSARPGTGVGQPQHF

d_gene: .
v_gene: TRBV3-1
CDR3aa: CASSQDSSEAFF

d_gene: .
v_gene: TRBV5-4
CDR3aa: CASSVGPVSGANVLTF

d_gene: .
v_gene: TRBV4-1
CDR3aa: CASSQVWTAVYEQYF

d_gene: .
v_gene: TRBV7-9
CDR3aa: CASSQTTGTLSQPQHF

d_gene: .
v_gene: TRBV21-1
CDR3aa: CASSKIRVNYEQYF

d_gene: TRBD1
v_gene: TRBV20-1
CDR3aa: CSARDGTAAYEQYF

d_gene: .
v_gene: TRBV6-5
CDR3aa: CASCRDTSSYEQYF

d_gene: TRBD1
v_gene: TRBV29-1
CDR3aa: CSVVRTGGPTF

d_gene: .
v_gene: TRBV6-1
CDR3aa: CASSEEGRSRHLSPLHF

d_gene: .
v_gene: TRBV6-2/TRBV6-3
CDR3aa: CASSSDSAGANVLTF

d_gene: TRBD1
v_gene: TRBV11-3
CDR3aa: CASSLRGTGIDEQYF

d_gene: .
v_gene: TRBV5-1
CDR3aa: CASSLDGIGLNEKLFF

d_gene: TRBD2
v_gene: TRBV20-1
CDR3aa: CSARGGGTLEETQYF

d_gene: .
v_gene: TRBV7-2
CDR3aa: CVSSLQQLAFF

d_gene: .
v_gene: TRBV2
CDR3aa: CASNRDFGNGYTF

d_gene: TRBD1
v_gene: TRBV6-5
CDR3aa: CASSAPGQGNEQYF

d_gene: TRBD1
v_gene: TRBV30
CDR3aa: CAWSDRGSYEQYF

d_gene: .
v_gene: TRBV11-2
CDR3aa: CASSLFAGLNTGELFF

d_gene: .
v_gene: TRBV4-1
CDR3aa: CASSQDLMTSPSGYTF

d_gene: TRBD1
v_gene: TRBV4-1
CDR3aa: CASSPPGQGNWAGSYNEQFF

d_gene: .
v_gene: TRBV6-5
CDR3aa: CASSYAYRTASEKQYF

d_gene: TRBD1
v_gene: TRBV6-2/TRBV6-3
CDR3aa: CASSTGVNTEAFF

d_gene: TRBD1
v_gene: TRBV27
CDR3aa: CASSLTPDRAKNIQYF

d_gene: TRBD2
v_gene: TRBV3-1
CDR3aa: CASSLLPPGLAAEQYF

d_gene: .
v_gene: TRBV5-4
CDR3aa: CASSLPGEGYGYTF

d_gene: .
v_gene: TRBV6-1
CDR3aa: CASSDRSNYGYTF

d_gene: .
v_gene: TRBV11-1
CDR3aa: CASSLVSVINNEQYF

d_gene: TRBD2
v_gene: TRBV12-3/TRBV12-4
CDR3aa: CASSFETSGRPGELFF